Given below is one TCR beta chain in context. The target antigen is unknown. Treatment indicated: around 19 received Ad26.COV2.S at low or high dose, single or two shots; five or six received placebo; per-sample allocation not given. Day 63 after the first vaccine or placebo injection was the time point for sampling. What was given as vaccine was an Ad26 vector encoding Wuhan-strain SARS-CoV-2 spike. The protocol was immunoSEQ multiplex PCR, while the TCRdb copy is restricted to in-frame clones and leaves out a portion. The sample gives about 440,000 clones, around 88% of which show up once; around 13% is in the top ten. V was trimmed by 1 base and J by 4 bases, leaving 11 bases between them. There are 15 residues in the CDR3. Germline CDR1 reads SGHAT; CDR2 reads FQNNGV. The data were taken from a study of Ad26.COV2.S vaccination and SARS-CoV-2 variants. As for the study in general: The study gave Ad26.COV2.S intramuscularly, once or twice 56 days apart. Findings of the study overall: Vaccine recipients and placebo recipients showed similar non-spike TCR breadth. The analyses of TCR breadth and depth may have understated the size of total T cell responses.

The chain joins TRBV11-2 to TRBJ2-1; D might be TRBD1 (7 bases). This clonotype originated in a person between 18 and 60 years old who received the Ad26.COV2.S COVID-19 vaccine or a placebo. The sample consisted of peripheral blood, taken in a trial of Ad26.COV2.S vaccine versus placebo. CDR3 sequence reads: CASSLGRGLYNEQFF. CDR3 bases: TGTGCCAGCAGCTTAGGGAGGGGGCTTTACAATGAGCAGTTCTTC.